This T cell receptor beta chain was identified in a study of T cell responses to AZD1222 COVID-19 vaccine. The protocol was immunoSEQ multiplex PCR, while the TCRdb copy is restricted to in-frame clones and leaves out a portion. The sample consists of approximately 74,000 clones, 83% of them appearing once. In germline, CDR1 is MGHDK, CDR2 SYGVNS. This CDR3 is built from 13 residues. V was shortened by 4 bases and J by 8 bases, with 14 bases between the two germline ends. The rearrangement links TRBV25-1 to TRBJ1-2; possible D gene TRBD1, 6 bases. The starting material was peripheral blood, obtained 28 days after the second AZD1222 dose. The TCR was taken from an adult who received the AZD1222 COVID-19 vaccine. The CDR3 region is CASSATGSNGYTF. As DNA, the CDR3 is TGTGCCAGCAGTGCTACAGGGAGTAACGGCTACACCTTC.